This T cell receptor beta chain was profiled in a study of response to subunit inactivated influenza vaccine. Study findings and constraints: The authors put forward the suggestion that each seasonal influenza vaccination may bring in only a limited number of new T cells.

From the RT-PCR reads, TCRdb called clonotypes with MiXCR, one entry per CDR3 protein. Among 500,000 to 550,000 distinct CDR3 sequences listed, around 8% were seen once. This clonotype was seen a few times. Its antigen is unidentified. This sequence was found in a man aged 50 to 75 who received an inactivated influenza vaccine. This material consisted of PBMCs from blood, taken roughly 24 months after vaccination.

The CDR3 coding sequence is TGTGCCACCAGCAAGGGGGGGCTCCAAGAGACCCAGTACTTC. This sequence encodes CATSKGGLQETQYF. This chain links TRBV15 with TRBJ2-5; D possibly corresponds to TRBD2 (7 bases). V was pared by 4 bases and J by 1 base, with 10 bases between. Germline V gene data show CDR1 as LNHNV and CDR2 as YYDKDF (reference sequence). The CDR3 has 14 amino acids.